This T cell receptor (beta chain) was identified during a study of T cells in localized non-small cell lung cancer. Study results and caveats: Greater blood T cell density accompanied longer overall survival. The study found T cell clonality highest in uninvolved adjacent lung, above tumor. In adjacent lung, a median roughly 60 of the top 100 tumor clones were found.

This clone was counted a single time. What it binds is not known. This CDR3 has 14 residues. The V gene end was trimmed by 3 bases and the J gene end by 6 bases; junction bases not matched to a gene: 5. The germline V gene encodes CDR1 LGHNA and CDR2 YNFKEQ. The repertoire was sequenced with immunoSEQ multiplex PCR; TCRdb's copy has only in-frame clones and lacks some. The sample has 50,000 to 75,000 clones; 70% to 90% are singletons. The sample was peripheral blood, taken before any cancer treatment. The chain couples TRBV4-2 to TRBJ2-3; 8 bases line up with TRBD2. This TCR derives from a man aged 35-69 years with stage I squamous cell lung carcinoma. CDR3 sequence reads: CASSQGLGGDTQYF. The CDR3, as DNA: TGTGCCAGCAGCCAGGGACTAGGAGGGGATACGCAGTATTTT.